This entry concerns a single TCR beta chain. Its recognized antigen is unknown. Within one base of it there is no much larger clone, and no base qualities were kept. From a lookup of the germline V gene, CDR1 and CDR2 are KGHSH and LQKENI. From its cysteine to its phenylalanine, the CDR3 spans 14 amino acids. The CDR3 DNA has 42 bases and is translated from base 1. V drops 2 bases and J drops 0 bases, leaving 8 bases in between. This sample was included in a study of cytomegalovirus exposure and HLA in healthy donors (dated by TCRdb to about 2017). For the study in its entirety: According to an earlier analysis of 587 of the donors, about 179 million T cells yielded 95 million to 140 million unique TCR beta sequences and less than 300 Gb of sequence data. An early release covering about 600 HLA-typed donors comprised around 300 gigabases of sequencing data and approximately 85 million unique TCR sequences. Of the approximately 400 genotyped donors, approximately 80% were placed in the genetic ancestry cluster associated with self-reported Caucasian donors. The study aimed to test whether signatures of past pathogen exposure could be identified by cataloging public T cell receptors. The study profiled the T cell repertoires of approximately 700 subjects by immunosequencing and related them to cytomegalovirus serostatus. A separate validation cohort of over 95 different subjects was used in addition to the 666-subject first cohort. To predict cytomegalovirus infection status, the study combined high-throughput TCR immunosequencing, statistical association of individual TCRs with disease status, and machine learning. A later analysis re-examined previously published TCR beta repertoires from more than 600 donors and added high-resolution HLA genotyping to investigate patterns of TCR occurrence. In the later analysis, no new phenotypic data were used to find candidate immune exposures; instead, reliance was placed on TCR beta sequences and their occurrence across donors. To decide whether each TCR beta V gene segment behaved as functional or pseudogenic, an earlier analysis of fewer than 750 of the donors relied on high-throughput TCR beta sequencing. Alongside the repertoire data, information on donor age, sex, ethnicity and CMV serostatus was compiled. In a later genetic analysis, genome-wide SNP genotypes for about 55% of the roughly 700 donors were used, and that subset was treated as a discovery cohort. Every discovery cohort repertoire had been produced on one sequencing platform. Class I and class II HLA loci were covered by the typing at four-digit resolution. Typing coverage varied by locus: about 629-630 donors for A, B, C, DRB1 and DQB1; approximately 520 for DQA1; approximately 570 for DPA1; fewer than 480 for DPB1. Because of strong linkage in the cohort, roughly five DR-DQ haplotypes were treated as single units for association and clustering. On average, roughly 200,000 unique TCR beta nucleotide sequences were sequenced per donor among several hundred genotyped donors of the cohort, with 15% to 20% of those sequences being non-productive. Summary of the overall study and its limitations: Sequencing depth was assumed to be roughly uniform across donors in the presence/absence analyses, though that assumption may not hold. HLA typing was unavailable for some donors at each locus, so association tests used only the typed subset. Some IMGT-functional V segments, including TRBV6-2 and TRBV6-3, could not be told apart with the 87-base-pair reads, so those segments were excluded. It was suggested by the authors that the approach could potentially be generalized to other disease states and immunological phenotypes. According to a later analysis, most CMV-associated TCR beta chains appeared to be HLA-restricted, and the HLA associations seemed to be driven largely by CMV exposure. Seventeen rarely observed V segments, including chromosome 9 orphons, were excluded from the earlier analysis of approximately 500 of the donors because counts were too low. Immune exposure information for the cohort was limited to CMV serostatus. A total of 150 to 200 TCR beta chains were listed by the study as associated with cytomegalovirus. According to a later analysis, parvovirus B19, influenza, CMV and Epstein-Barr virus appeared linked to several top co-occurrence clusters. A later analysis associated some 17,000 TCR beta sequences with specific HLA alleles at a false discovery rate of 0.05. When HLA alleles, especially DR and DQ, strongly co-occurred, TCR associations were difficult to assign to individual alleles. In a later analysis, TCR association rates were found to vary across HLA loci, with the most associated TCRs seen for DRB1 alleles and the fewest for HLA-C alleles. Most TCR sequences were seen in very few donors, while some public TCRs were found in many individuals. Only TCR beta chains were sequenced in this cohort, and the absence of alpha or paired-chain data limited detectable features. Broadly in line with IMGT annotations, most TCR beta V segments showed up in productive rearrangements about 87% or about 30% of the time in an earlier analysis of approximately 600 of the donors. A further reported finding was that TCR beta sequences accurately predicted the HLA-A and HLA-B alleles for most subjects in the first cohort. Three of the identified cytomegalovirus-associated TCR beta chains were confirmed in vitro to be specific for cytomegalovirus antigens. In a later analysis, HLA-associated TCR beta chains were found to be more clonally expanded and to have lower generation probabilities than equally common non-associated chains. Compared with the 666-donor mean, donors in an Asian-associated ancestry cluster had fewer N-insertions in productive TCRs, according to a later genetic analysis. In a later genetic analysis, a missense DCLRE1C variant was associated with V-gene and J-gene trimming of TCR beta chains, and the association was replicated in an independent cohort. Correlated functional status among segregating V segments might reflect linkage disequilibrium, but an unknown experimental factor could not be ruled out. The classifier was reported to diagnose cytomegalovirus status with high specificity and sensitivity in both the original and validation cohorts. A cluster of highly shared sequence variants was judged likely to represent a technical artifact of the sequencing pipeline.

Library creation used the immunoSEQ multiplex PCR assay. The multiplex PCR relied on a mix of 60 forward primers for TCR Vbeta segments and 13 reverse primers for TCR Jbeta segments. The CDR3 region of rearranged TCR beta genes was amplified from genomic DNA with a multiplex PCR assay. The amplified TCR beta libraries were sequenced on the Illumina HiSeq System as 87-base-pair reads. Processing in the source paper ran as follows. A later analysis tallied roughly 78 million unique TCR beta chains across the approximately 670 repertoires, and approximately 11 million of those chains were shared by two or more donors. Raw reads were error-corrected and collapsed into unique sequences by a nearest-neighbor algorithm in which closely related sequences were merged to remove PCR and sequencing errors. Alignment of CDR3 sequences to IMGT reference sequences was used to assign V, D and J gene segments. For a sequence to be retained, a match of at least six nucleotides to both a V gene segment and a J gene segment was required. Rearrangements were classified as productive when the CDR3 lacked stop codons and remained in frame with V and J, and all other rearrangements were classified as non-productive. Following IMGT convention, CDR3 was defined as the stretch from the second conserved V-encoded cysteine to the conserved J-encoded phenylalanine. In an earlier analysis of around 540 of the donors, sequences lacking an unambiguous match to a single V gene segment were excluded. An earlier analysis of almost 600 of the donors classified V segments as functional when productive rearrangements were above 56.7% and as segregating when the standard deviation between donors was above 5%. To diagnose cytomegalovirus status from the catalog of TCR beta chain sequences, a statistical classification framework was built. In a later analysis, V and J genes were assigned by comparing TCR nucleotide sequences against IMGT/GENE-DB human TR gene sequences. In a later analysis, CDR3 sequences and most-parsimonious VDJ recombination scenarios were assigned using the TCRdist pipeline. A later analysis defined each TCR beta chain by its CDR3 amino acid sequence plus V-gene family, and excluded reads lacking a unique V-gene family. In a later analysis, approximately 590 highly shared, low-generation-probability nucleotide sequences were removed to address suspected cross-contamination and a sequencing artifact. In a later analysis, a clonal expansion index for each public chain was calculated from normalized within-repertoire ranks of inferred template counts. In a later analysis, generation probabilities were computed using a VDJ recombination model fitted to out-of-frame rearrangements, and the results were checked against IGoR. In a later analysis, TCR-TCR, TCR-HLA and TCR-CMV co-occurrence was scored with hypergeometric tests, and a repertoire-size bias correction was applied to TCR pairs. False discovery rates were estimated in a later analysis by permuting HLA or CMV assignments 20 times. In a later analysis, co-occurring TCRs were grouped using DBSCAN, with TCRdist sequence similarity added in when clustering inside HLA-allele-positive subsets. For co-occurrence clustering, repertoires with fewer than 30,000 or more than 120,000 public chains were excluded, along with roughly 5 repertoires with anomalous nucleotide sharing. Entries here come from immuneACCESS through TCRdb and include only in-frame sequences with V and J called. Some clones fail to appear in such tables; in the studies checked, an unresolved V gene covers under half of the shortfall, and the cause of the remainder is unknown. The DNA gave D and trimming, while V, J and clone size come from that table. This sample is represented by 150,000 to 200,000 clones; less than 90% of them were singletons. 4.5% of the sample goes to the ten largest clones.

The cohort consisted of 600 to 750 healthy bone marrow donors. At the time of sampling, every cohort member was nominally healthy, though immune exposures that went unrecorded were likely present. The donor was CMV seropositive and belonged to the group of more than 250 seropositive cohort members. A peripheral blood sample was provided by each donor, and peripheral blood mononuclear cells were used for TCR beta sequencing. Genomic DNA was extracted from the blood cell samples with the Qiagen DNeasy Blood Extraction Kit. The chain is encoded by TRBV18 joined to TRBJ2-7; a confident D gene designation cannot be given. Material for sequencing was PBMCs. This clonotype was sampled from a woman in her forties or fifties in good health and CMV-seropositive. Here the CDR3 is given as CASSPDYGSYEQYF. The nucleotides read TGTGCCAGCTCACCAGATTACGGCTCCTACGAGCAGTACTTC.